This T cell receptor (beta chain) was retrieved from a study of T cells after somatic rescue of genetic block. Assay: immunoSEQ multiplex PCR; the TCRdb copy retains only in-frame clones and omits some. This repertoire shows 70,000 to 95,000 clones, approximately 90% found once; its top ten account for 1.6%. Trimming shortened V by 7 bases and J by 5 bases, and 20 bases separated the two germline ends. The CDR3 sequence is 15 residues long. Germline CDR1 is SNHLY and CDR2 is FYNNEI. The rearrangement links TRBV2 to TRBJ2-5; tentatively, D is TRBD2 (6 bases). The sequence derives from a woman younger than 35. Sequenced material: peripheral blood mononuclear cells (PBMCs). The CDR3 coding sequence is TGTGCCAGCACTACGGGTGGAGGGGACTCGGAGACCCAGTACTTC. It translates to CASTTGGGDSETQYF.